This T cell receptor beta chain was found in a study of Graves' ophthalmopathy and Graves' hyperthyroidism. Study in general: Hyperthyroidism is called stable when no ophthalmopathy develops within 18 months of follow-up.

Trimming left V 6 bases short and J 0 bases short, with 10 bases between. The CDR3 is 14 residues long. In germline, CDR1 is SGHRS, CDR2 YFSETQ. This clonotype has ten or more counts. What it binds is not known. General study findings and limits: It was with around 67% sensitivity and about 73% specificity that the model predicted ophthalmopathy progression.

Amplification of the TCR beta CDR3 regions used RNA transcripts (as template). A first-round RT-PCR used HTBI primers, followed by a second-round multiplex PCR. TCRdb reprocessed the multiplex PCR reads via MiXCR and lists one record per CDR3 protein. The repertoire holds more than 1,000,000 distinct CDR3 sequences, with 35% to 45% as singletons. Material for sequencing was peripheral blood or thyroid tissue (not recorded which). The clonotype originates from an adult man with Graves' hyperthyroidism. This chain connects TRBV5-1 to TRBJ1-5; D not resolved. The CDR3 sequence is CASKVDYSNQPQHF. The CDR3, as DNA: TGCGCCAGCAAGGTAGATTATAGCAATCAGCCCCAGCATTTT.